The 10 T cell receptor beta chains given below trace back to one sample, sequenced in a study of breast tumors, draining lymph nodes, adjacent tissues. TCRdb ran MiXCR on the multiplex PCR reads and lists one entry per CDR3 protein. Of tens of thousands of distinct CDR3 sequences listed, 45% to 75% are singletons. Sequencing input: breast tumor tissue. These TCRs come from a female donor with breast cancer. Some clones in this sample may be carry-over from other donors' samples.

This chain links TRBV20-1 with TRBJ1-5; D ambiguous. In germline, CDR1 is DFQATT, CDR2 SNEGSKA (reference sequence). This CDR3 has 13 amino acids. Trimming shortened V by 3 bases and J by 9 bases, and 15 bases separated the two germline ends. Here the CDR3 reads CSASVDPGRPQHF. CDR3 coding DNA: TGCAGTGCTAGTGTCGACCCGGGTCGGCCCCAGCATTTT.

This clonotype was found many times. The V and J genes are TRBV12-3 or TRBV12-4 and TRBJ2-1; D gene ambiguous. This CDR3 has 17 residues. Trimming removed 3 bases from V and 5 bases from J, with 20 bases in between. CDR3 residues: CASSFSQFWLGDNEQFF. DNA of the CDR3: TGTGCCAGCAGTTTCTCCCAGTTTTGGTTGGGCGACAATGAGCAGTTCTTC.

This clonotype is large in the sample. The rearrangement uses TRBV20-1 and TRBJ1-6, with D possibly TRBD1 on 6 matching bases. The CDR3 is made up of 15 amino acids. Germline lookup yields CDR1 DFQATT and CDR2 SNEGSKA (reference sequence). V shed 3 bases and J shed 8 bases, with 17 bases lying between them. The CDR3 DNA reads TGCAGTGCTAGCCTAAAAACAGGGTCGGATTCACCCCTCCACTTT. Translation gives CSASLKTGSDSPLHF.

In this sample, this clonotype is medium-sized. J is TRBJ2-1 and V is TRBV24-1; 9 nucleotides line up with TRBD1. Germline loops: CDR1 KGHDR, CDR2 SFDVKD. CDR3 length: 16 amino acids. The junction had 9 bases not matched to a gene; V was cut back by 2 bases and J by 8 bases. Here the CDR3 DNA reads TGTGCCACCAGTGATTCCCGGGACAGGGTGTGGGATGAGCAGTTCTTC. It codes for CATSDSRDRVWDEQFF.

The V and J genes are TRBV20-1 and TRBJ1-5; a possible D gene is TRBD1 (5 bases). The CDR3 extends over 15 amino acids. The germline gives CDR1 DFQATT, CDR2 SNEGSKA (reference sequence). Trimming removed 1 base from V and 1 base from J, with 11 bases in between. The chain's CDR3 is CSARAGWGSNQPQHF. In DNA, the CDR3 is TGCAGTGCTAGAGCAGGGTGGGGCAGCAATCAGCCCCAGCATTTT.

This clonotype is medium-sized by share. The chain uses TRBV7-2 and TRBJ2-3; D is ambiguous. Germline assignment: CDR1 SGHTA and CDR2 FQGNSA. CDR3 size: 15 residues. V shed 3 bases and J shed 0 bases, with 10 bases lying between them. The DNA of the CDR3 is TGTGCCAGCAGCTTCCGAACGCCAAGCACAGATACGCAGTATTTT. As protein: CASSFRTPSTDTQYF.

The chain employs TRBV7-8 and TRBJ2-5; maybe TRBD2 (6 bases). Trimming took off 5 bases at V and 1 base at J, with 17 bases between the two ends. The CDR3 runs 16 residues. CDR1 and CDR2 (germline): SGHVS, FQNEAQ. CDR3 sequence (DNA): TGTGCCAGCAGCCTCACGCGGGGTAGTGGCCAAGAGACCCAGTACTTC. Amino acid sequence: CASSLTRGSGQETQYF.

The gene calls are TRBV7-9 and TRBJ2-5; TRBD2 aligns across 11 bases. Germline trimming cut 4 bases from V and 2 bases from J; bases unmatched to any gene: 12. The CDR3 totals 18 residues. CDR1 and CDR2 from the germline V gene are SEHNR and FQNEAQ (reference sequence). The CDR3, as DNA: TGTGCCAGCAGCTCTCCGGTGGGTAGCGGGAGGGGGCAAGAGACCCAGTACTTC. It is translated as CASSSPVGSGRGQETQYF.

The CDR3 here is CSARIGWTVQETQYF. The CDR3 region has the DNA TGCAGTGCTAGGATAGGGTGGACCGTCCAAGAGACCCAGTACTTC. The chain couples TRBV20-1 to TRBJ2-5; D unclear. Germline V gene data show CDR1 as DFQATT and CDR2 as SNEGSKA (reference sequence). CDR3 length equals 15 residues. Between the trimmed V and J ends, which lost 3 bases and 1 base, there was a span of 15 bases.

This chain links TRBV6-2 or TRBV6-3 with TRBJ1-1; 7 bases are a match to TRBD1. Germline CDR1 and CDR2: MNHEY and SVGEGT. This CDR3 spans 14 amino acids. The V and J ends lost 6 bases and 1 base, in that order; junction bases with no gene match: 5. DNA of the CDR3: TGTGCCAGCAGGAGACAGGGTTGGAACACTGAAGCTTTCTTT. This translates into CASRRQGWNTEAFF.